The sequence of this T cell receptor (beta chain) was determined in a study of blood T cell repertoires in COVID-19 (dated by TCRdb to the early 2020s). For the study in its entirety: Collaborator samples came from the United States, Italy and Spain and covered acute and convalescent phases of COVID-19. Where available, HLA class I and class II types were obtained from metadata supplied by the sample provider rather than from assay-based typing. Subjects who had been exposed to COVID-19, were actively infected with it, or had recovered from it provided the deeply sampled blood TCRbeta repertoires that made up the dataset. A de-identified subject ID, COVID-19 status, age in years and sex were almost always included in the sample metadata. The prospective study material was composed of cDNA or gDNA derived from T cells, B-cell-depleted T cells, or PBMCs. The repertoires were released in a freely available public database intended as a resource for research on the immune response to SARS-CoV-2. Samples were obtained from the ongoing ImmuneRACE study (first 160 participants) and from about 1,300 subjects provided by 6 global collaborators. Overall study results and their limits: The quantity of clinical and demographic metadata differed by source and by participant and was supplied without curation.

Whole blood was collected in K2EDTA tubes by collaborating institutions according to the institutions' own protocols. For TCRbeta analysis, collaborators shipped samples in one of three forms: frozen whole blood, isolated PBMCs, or DNA extracted from either of those sample types. For this chain, trimming is 1 base at the V end and 9 bases at the J end, and the number of junction bases without a gene match is 8. The CDR3 covers 15 residues, taking in both the cysteine and the phenylalanine. Left in the record is the CDR3 DNA by itself, 45 bases read in frame from the first base. The germline V gene supplies CDR1 SGHTA and CDR2 FQGNSA. TCRbeta CDR3 regions were amplified from genomic DNA by means of the immunoSEQ Assay, a bias-controlled multiplex PCR. The paper's processing steps were these. The number of nucleated cells in each sample was estimated by amplification of reference gene primers within the assay. To quantify the absolute abundance of each unique TCRbeta CDR3 rearrangement, sequence reads were collapsed and filtered. For each sample, productive Simpson clonality was calculated by taking the square root of Simpson's diversity index across productive rearrangements. As stored in TCRdb, this immuneACCESS dataset retains in-frame rearrangements with V and J assigned. A fraction of the clones does not appear; measured against another copy, unresolved V genes explain less than half of the discrepancy, and the remainder lacks a known reason. The V and J calls and the clone size are those of that table, but D and trimming were determined from the DNA. In this sample the table shows about 98,000 clones, 75% to 85% of which occur a single time. Around 22% of the sample is taken by the ten largest.

Details on this clone: What this receptor recognizes is not known. The record has no base qualities; no much larger clone is one base away.

This chain joins TRBV7-2 to TRBJ2-7; 11 junctional bases match TRBD2. Sequenced material: peripheral blood. The receptor was isolated from a man aged 70-80 years with acute or convalescent COVID-19. The base sequence is TGTGCCAGCAGCTTAGGCTGGGGTAGCGGGAGGGGGCAGTACTTC. This is translated as CASSLGWGSGRGQYF.